This T cell receptor (beta chain) was retrieved from a study of glioma-infiltrating T cells. About the study: WHO grade II oligodendrogliomas or astrocytomas, plus non-recurrent WHO grade IV glioblastomas, were sampled. Glioma patients had dexamethasone for six or fewer days before surgery.

Using RNA template, CDR3s of TCR alpha and beta were amplified with iRepertoire arm-PCR. MiXCR was run by TCRdb on the multiplex PCR reads, yielding one entry per CDR3 protein. Of more than 350,000 distinct CDR3 sequences listed, about 40% are singletons. On this clonotype itself: The antigen remains unidentified.

Study-level points and caveats: A blood CDR3 motif signature was depleted in highly divergent patients. CDR3 overlap between tissue and blood was very small.

Material for sequencing was glioma tissue, nonneoplastic brain tissue, or PBMCs (not recorded which). The receptor's source is a human donor with low-grade glioma or glioblastoma, undergoing nonglioma brain surgery, or in good health (not recorded which).

In DNA form, the CDR3 reads TGTGCCAGCAGTTCCAGCGGTTTCAATGAGCAGTTCTTC. Amino acids: CASSSSGFNEQFF. The chain couples TRBV25-1 to TRBJ2-1; a possible D gene is TRBD2 (5 bases). Trimming pared 5 bases from V and 6 bases from J, leaving 11 bases between. Germline assignment: CDR1 MGHDK and CDR2 SYGVNS. The CDR3 is 13 residues long.